What follows is one TCR beta chain and its context. Measured with immunoSEQ multiplex PCR; TCRdb has only the in-frame clones, and not every one. There are about 68,000 clones in the sample; more than 65% occur only once, and around 8.8% lies in the top ten. The time point was: baseline, week 1 (first vaccination visit). Indicated treatment: pre-vaccination baseline after standard-of-care therapy. The source of the sample is a study of a mutant IDH1 vaccine in newly diagnosed glioma. From germline, CDR1 is KGHSH and CDR2 LQKENI. The ends were cut back, 3 bases at V and 1 base at J, with 6 bases in the middle. The CDR3 length is 13 residues.

The chain joins TRBV18 to TRBJ1-1; no clear D. This sequence originates from a man aged 45 to 65 with glioma. This specimen was PBMCs, taken from a glioma patient treated with radiotherapy, temozolomide or both. As DNA, the CDR3 is TGTGCCAGCTCACCGGGCGCGAACACTGAAGCTTTCTTT. This translates into CASSPGANTEAFF.